A single sample is the source of the 6 T cell receptor beta chains below, sequenced in a study of cytomegalovirus exposure and HLA in healthy donors. The PCR ran on 60 Vbeta and 13 Jbeta primers. Assay: immunoSEQ multiplex PCR; the TCRdb copy retains only in-frame clones and omits some. The sample yields about 190,000 clones, around 80% seen once. Source material: PBMCs. These receptors all stem from a man between 35 and 55 years old in good health and CMV-seropositive.

CDR3 sequence: CSVEPGGVDTQYF. The DNA of the CDR3 is TGCAGCGTTGAACCGGGAGGAGTAGATACGCAGTATTTT. This sequence joins TRBV29-1 and TRBJ2-3, with 7 bases identical to TRBD2. V lost 2 bases, J lost 5 bases, and 4 bases stayed unmatched. There are 13 residues in the CDR3. The germline V gene has CDR1 SQVTM and CDR2 ANQGSEA.

This clone was seen only a few times. The gene calls are TRBV4-2 and TRBJ1-4, with D perhaps matching TRBD1 (5 bases). Germline CDR1 LGHNA, CDR2 YNFKEQ. The CDR3 contains 14 residues. V was pared by 4 bases and J by 5 bases, with 11 bases between. The DNA of the CDR3 is TGTGCCAGCAGCCCCGACAGCCGGAATGAAAAACTGTTTTTT. As protein: CASSPDSRNEKLFF.

In this sample, this clone turned up a few times. The chain uses TRBV7-9 and TRBJ1-1, with 7 bases aligning to TRBD1. CDR3 length: 12 amino acids. V lost 5 bases, J lost 10 bases, and 7 bases stayed unmatched. Per the germline V gene, CDR1 is SEHNR and CDR2 is FQNEAQ (reference sequence). DNA of the CDR3: TGTGCCAGCAGCCCTGGGAGACAGGGAGCTTTCTTT. Amino acids: CASSPGRQGAFF.

This chain connects TRBV7-3 to TRBJ2-3; no definite D call. The V end was cut by 5 bases, the J end by 2 bases, with 8 bases between. Germline values: CDR1 SGHTA, CDR2 FQGTGA. This CDR3 region has 13 residues. The CDR3 protein is CASSRGNTDTQYF. The CDR3 nucleotides are TGTGCCAGCAGCCGCGGAAACACAGATACGCAGTATTTT.

The sample holds one count of this clone. The DNA of the CDR3 is TGTGCCAGCAGGTGGGGACTAGCGGGAGGAGAGAGCGAGCAGTACTTC. It specifies CASRWGLAGGESEQYF. The chain combines TRBV5-4 with TRBJ2-7, with TRBD2 identical over 15 bases. The CDR3 length is 16 residues. Trimming at V came to 5 bases and at J to 6 bases, leaving 9 bases not matched to a gene. In germline, CDR1 is SGHNT, CDR2 YYREEE (reference sequence).

The chain is built from TRBV19 and TRBJ2-2, with D perhaps matching TRBD2 (5 bases). Per germline, CDR1 LNHDA and CDR2 SQIVND (reference sequence). With 1 base removed from V and 6 bases from J, the gap between germline ends came to 9 bases. This CDR3 spans 14 amino acids. The CDR3 loop reads CASSIAGSPGELFF. The CDR3 coding sequence is TGTGCCAGTAGTATAGCGGGATCACCCGGGGAGCTGTTTTTT.